The 18 T cell receptor beta chains in this list originate from one sample, sequenced in a study of shared clonotypes between healthy human individuals. The data were produced by immunoSEQ multiplex PCR, yet TCRdb's version contains in-frame clones alone and is incomplete. The sample records millions of clones, about 94% being singletons. Naive CD8 isolation took CD45RO-negative cells positively selected for CCR7 and excluded terminally differentiated effector memory CD45RA+ cells. The sample taken for sequencing was naive CD8+ T cells sorted from blood. These receptors were obtained from a man aged 18 to 29 in good health.

V is TRBV15 and J is TRBJ1-2; 7 bases are shared with TRBD1. CDR1 is LNHNV and CDR2 is YYDKDF in the germline V gene (reference sequence). The length of the CDR3 is 14 residues. Germline trimming cut 5 bases from V and 4 bases from J; bases unmatched to any gene: 7. In DNA, the CDR3 is TGTGCCACCAGCGATGACGGGGACAGCTATGGCTACACCTTC. This gives the protein CATSDDGDSYGYTF.

The genes are TRBV10-1 and TRBJ2-5; D possibly corresponds to TRBD2 (6 bases). The germline CDR1 and CDR2 sequences are WNHNN and SYGVQD (reference sequence). This CDR3 comprises 14 residues. V was clipped by 0 bases and J by 5 bases, with 10 bases between them. CDR3 residues: CASSESEGWETQYF. DNA of the CDR3: TGCGCCAGCAGTGAGTCGGAGGGTTGGGAGACCCAGTACTTC.

The chain has TRBV19 and TRBJ2-3; D gene uncertain. There are 13 residues in the CDR3. V was clipped by 2 bases and J by 5 bases, with 8 bases between them. Germline values: CDR1 LNHDA, CDR2 SQIVND (reference sequence). CDR3 sequence (DNA): TGTGCCAGTAGTATACTTTCTCAAGATACGCAGTATTTT. Translating gives CASSILSQDTQYF.

This clone was seen only once. Other DNA sequences in this sample translate to the same CDR3. The chain carries TRBV6-5 and TRBJ1-2; no definite D call. Germline V gene sequence: CDR1 MNHEY, CDR2 SVGAGI. This CDR3 has 12 residues. The V and J ends lost 4 bases and 4 bases respectively, with 7 bases between them. The CDR3 protein is CASSLGGYGYTF. In DNA form, the CDR3 reads TGTGCCAGCAGTTTGGGAGGCTATGGCTACACCTTC.

Remarks on this clone: Distinct nucleotide sequences in the sample also encode this CDR3. The rearrangement links TRBV10-3 to TRBJ2-5; TRBD2 matches at 11 bases. After removal of 0 bases from V and 4 bases from J, the junction contained 1 base not matched to a gene. Germline CDR1 and CDR2: ENHRY and SYGVKD. The CDR3 length is 15 residues. This CDR3 is CAISESGTSGETQYF. For the CDR3, the DNA is TGTGCCATCAGTGAGTCAGGGACTAGCGGAGAGACCCAGTACTTC.

This chain joins TRBV5-1 and TRBJ2-4, with a possible D match to TRBD1 (6 bases). Germline CDR1 SGHRS, CDR2 YFSETQ. Trimming pared 0 bases from V and 8 bases from J, leaving 15 bases between. The CDR3 totals 15 residues. For the CDR3, the DNA is TGCGCCAGCAGCTTGGAGGGGCAGGGGATTGACATTCAGTACTTC. Residues: CASSLEGQGIDIQYF.

The V gene is TRBV7-8, the J gene TRBJ1-6; weak D call: TRBD1 (5 bases). There are 16 residues in the CDR3. Germline CDR1 is SGHVS and CDR2 is FQNEAQ. V was shortened by 3 bases and J by 5 bases, with 14 bases between the two germline ends. The CDR3 DNA follows: TGTGCCAGCAGCTTCTCAGGATCAGGGAATAATTCACCCCTCCACTTT. Amino acids: CASSFSGSGNNSPLHF.

This clone appeared a few times. CDR3 region: CASSLRGAGQPQHF. DNA of the CDR3: TGTGCCAGCAGTTTAAGGGGGGCGGGACAGCCCCAGCATTTT. The chain carries TRBV27 and TRBJ1-5; maybe TRBD1 (6 bases). Germline V gene lookup returns CDR1 MNHEY and CDR2 SMNVEV (reference sequence). This CDR3 contains 14 residues. V lost 2 bases and J 7 bases, leaving 12 bases between the germline ends.

V is TRBV18 and J is TRBJ2-7, with D perhaps matching TRBD2 (5 bases). Trimming pared 0 bases from V and 5 bases from J, leaving 17 bases between. This CDR3 region has 16 residues. Per germline, CDR1 KGHSH and CDR2 LQKENI. CDR3 residues: CASSPPLGEGPNEQYF. Here the CDR3 DNA reads TGTGCCAGCTCACCACCCCTCGGGGAAGGGCCTAACGAGCAGTACTTC. Full variable domain (rest looked up from reference TRBV18 and TRBJ2-7): NAGVMQNPRHLVRRRGQEARLRCSPMKGHSHVYWYRQLPEEGLKFMVYLQKENIIDESGMPKERFSAEFPKEGPSILRIQQVVRGDSAAYFCASSPPLGEGPNEQYFGPGTRLTVT.

The V call is TRBV4-1, the J call TRBJ1-6, with D unclear. The germline V gene has CDR1 MGHRA and CDR2 YSYEKL. V lost 2 bases and J 5 bases, leaving 10 bases between the germline ends. The CDR3 consists of 15 residues. The CDR3 DNA is TGCGCCAGCAGCCAACCTTGGGAGAATAATTCACCCCTCCACTTT. Its translation: CASSQPWENNSPLHF.

The genes are TRBV9 and TRBJ2-7; 8 nucleotides agree with TRBD1. The ends lost 3 bases at V and 0 bases at J; junction bases unmatched: 5. The germline CDR1 and CDR2 sequences are SGDLS and YYNGEE. There are 15 residues in the CDR3. As DNA, the CDR3 is TGTGCCAGCAGCGGGGGGACAGGACGCTCCTACGAGCAGTACTTC. This sequence encodes CASSGGTGRSYEQYF.

The count of this clone is one. The V and J genes are TRBV7-9 and TRBJ2-1; 9 positions match TRBD2. V was pared by 5 bases and J by 6 bases, with 11 bases of the junction left unmatched. The CDR3 is 16 residues long. The germline gives CDR1 SEHNR, CDR2 FQNEAQ (reference sequence). Here the CDR3 DNA reads TGTGCCAGCAGCACAGAAGCGGGAGGACCGCTCAATGAGCAGTTCTTC. This translates into CASSTEAGGPLNEQFF.

J is TRBJ1-2 and V is TRBV5-4, with D tentatively TRBD1 (5 bases). The germline V and J ends were trimmed by 0 bases and 6 bases, with 12 bases remaining between them. This CDR3 has 14 residues. Germline CDR1 reads SGHNT; CDR2 reads YYREEE (reference sequence). CDR3 coding DNA: TGTGCCAGCAGCTTGGGTGGGACGGTGGATGGCTACACCTTC. It translates to CASSLGGTVDGYTF.

CDR3 amino acids: CASSLAQGRNNEQFF. CDR3 in DNA: TGTGCCAGCAGCTTAGCTCAGGGGCGCAACAATGAGCAGTTCTTC. V is TRBV7-9 and J is TRBJ2-1; a weak D match, TRBD1 (6 bases). Germline CDR1 is SEHNR and CDR2 is FQNEAQ (reference sequence). V lost 0 bases and J 5 bases, leaving 11 bases between the germline ends. CDR3 size: 15 residues.

For this clone: Other DNA sequences in the sample encode the same CDR3. This rearrangement joins TRBV5-4 to TRBJ1-3, with D maybe TRBD1 (5 bases). Germline CDR1 SGHNT, CDR2 YYREEE (reference sequence). V was pared by 4 bases and J by 4 bases, with 18 bases between. CDR3 size: 16 residues. The CDR3 nucleotides read TGTGCCAGCAGCCTGCCTGGGGGGAAGGGGGGAAACACCATATATTTT. This sequence encodes CASSLPGGKGGNTIYF.

This clone was seen only once. In the same sample, other DNA sequences code for this CDR3. The chain is built from TRBV7-9 and TRBJ2-5; D perhaps matches TRBD2 (6 bases). This CDR3 is built from 14 residues. V was pared by 1 base and J by 3 bases, with 9 bases between. CDR1 and CDR2 (germline): SEHNR, FQNEAQ (reference sequence). CDR3 in DNA: TGTGCCAGCAGCTTAGGATGGGGGGAAGAGACCCAGTACTTC. It specifies CASSLGWGEETQYF.

The chain recombines TRBV9 with TRBJ2-3; D perhaps matches TRBD2 (5 bases). The CDR3 length is 14 residues. CDR1 and CDR2 from the germline V gene are SGDLS and YYNGEE. V was trimmed by 0 bases and J by 6 bases, leaving 11 bases between them. The CDR3 reads CASSVVGGYDTQYF. CDR3 nucleotide sequence: TGTGCCAGCAGCGTAGTAGGAGGTTACGATACGCAGTATTTT.

This rearrangement joins TRBV30 to TRBJ1-1; 9 bases are a match to TRBD1. The CDR3 loop spans 12 amino acids. V gave up 8 bases and J gave up 5 bases; unmatched junction bases: 6. Looked up from germline, CDR1 is GTSNPN and CDR2 is SVGIG (reference sequence). The CDR3 sequence is CAGTGSRTEAFF. For the CDR3, the DNA is TGTGCCGGGACAGGGAGCCGGACTGAAGCTTTCTTT.